Below are 14 T cell receptor beta chains sequenced from a single sample in a study of blood T cell repertoires in COVID-19. Sequencing was performed with immunoSEQ multiplex PCR; in TCRdb, only in-frame clones are kept and a portion is missing. The sample lists about 300,000 clones; around nine tenths were seen once. The sequenced sample consisted of peripheral blood. The receptor source for this set is a man aged 65 to 85 with acute or convalescent COVID-19.

The gene calls are TRBV6-5 and TRBJ2-3; possibly TRBD1 for D (5 bases). The CDR3 contains 16 residues. V was shortened by 0 bases and J by 0 bases, with 10 bases between the two germline ends. CDR1 is MNHEY, CDR2 SVGAGI, per germline. The CDR3 region has the DNA TGTGCCAGCAGTTACTCAGGGGCTACTAGCACAGATACGCAGTATTTT. Encoded protein: CASSYSGATSTDTQYF.

V and J are TRBV4-2 and TRBJ1-5; no clear D. The V and J ends lost 4 bases and 5 bases respectively, with 15 bases between them. Germline CDR1 is LGHNA and CDR2 is YNFKEQ. The length of the CDR3 is 15 residues. The CDR3: CASSRMEADDQPQHF. The CDR3 bases are TGTGCCAGCAGCCGCATGGAGGCAGATGATCAGCCCCAGCATTTT.

The chain combines TRBV7-9 with TRBJ1-1; 7 nucleotides match TRBD1. There are 14 residues in the CDR3. Germline trimming cut 5 bases from V and 0 bases from J; bases unmatched to any gene: 3. CDR1 and CDR2 from the germline V gene are SEHNR and FQNEAQ (reference sequence). The CDR3 sequence is CASSLDRVNTEAFF. The CDR3 DNA follows: TGTGCCAGCAGCCTAGACAGGGTGAACACTGAAGCTTTCTTT.

V is TRBV19 and J is TRBJ2-6; possible D gene TRBD2, 5 bases. Germline V gene data show CDR1 as LNHDA and CDR2 as SQIVND (reference sequence). There are 18 residues in the CDR3. V lost 4 bases, J lost 0 bases, and 16 bases lay in between. The CDR3 loop is CASSKLVEVISGANVLTF. The CDR3, as DNA: TGTGCCAGTAGTAAGCTGGTGGAGGTGATCTCTGGGGCCAACGTCCTGACTTTC.

Details on this clone: A junction boundary mismatches the germline segment, possibly from a read error. The chain couples TRBV30 to TRBJ1-2; a weak D match, TRBD1 (5 bases). Germline CDR1 is GTSNPN and CDR2 is SVGIG (reference sequence). The CDR3 sequence is 12 residues long. This CDR3 reads CAWSPMGQGKGF. The CDR3 DNA reads TGTGCCTGGAGCCCCATGGGGCAGGGTAAAGGCTTC.

This clone has a single count. This rearrangement joins TRBV5-4 to TRBJ2-2, with a tentative D call TRBD1 (6 bases). Between the trimmed V and J ends, which lost 3 bases and 1 base, there was a span of 13 bases. Germline V gene data show CDR1 as SGHNT and CDR2 as YYREEE (reference sequence). The CDR3 is 16 amino acids. CDR3 coding DNA: TGTGCCAGCAGCTGGGCCGGGACAAGGAACACCGGGGAGCTGTTTTTT. It encodes CASSWAGTRNTGELFF.

The chain uses TRBV29-1 and TRBJ2-1, with 9 bases identical to TRBD2. V trimming: 1 base; J trimming: 7 bases; junction bases outside the gene matches: 8. CDR3 length: 15 residues. The germline gives CDR1 SQVTM, CDR2 ANQGSEA. The chain's CDR3 is CSVEAGRGGPNEQFF. In DNA, the CDR3 is TGCAGCGTTGAAGCGGGGCGGGGGGGCCCGAATGAGCAGTTCTTC.

V gene TRBV28 combines with J gene TRBJ2-2, with a possible D match to TRBD2 (6 bases). The V end lost 7 bases, the J end lost 0 bases, and 12 bases lay between the germline ends. The germline V gene has CDR1 MDHEN and CDR2 SYDVKM. CDR3 length: 15 amino acids. The chain's CDR3 is CASITGSANTGELFF. Here the CDR3 DNA reads TGTGCCAGCATTACCGGGAGCGCGAACACCGGGGAGCTGTTTTTT. Full variable domain (remainder filled in from reference TRBV28 and TRBJ2-2): DVKVTQSSRYLVKRTGEKVFLECVQDMDHENMFWYRQDPGLGLRLIYFSYDVKMKEKGDIPEGYSVSREKKERFSLILESASTNQTSMYLCASITGSANTGELFFGEGSRLTVL.

This chain uses TRBV3-1 (or the pseudogene TRBV3-2) with TRBJ2-3; 10 bases line up with TRBD2. The CDR3 has 20 amino acids. Germline lookup yields CDR1 LGHDT and CDR2 YNNKEL (reference sequence). J lost 2 bases, V lost 0 bases, and 14 bases had no gene match. In nucleotides, the CDR3 is TGTGCCAGCAGCCAAGATCCCCTAGCGGGAGAAGTAATAGACACAGATACGCAGTATTTT. It specifies CASSQDPLAGEVIDTDTQYF.

The chain has TRBV3-1 (or the pseudogene TRBV3-2) and TRBJ1-1, with D perhaps matching TRBD1 (5 bases). The germline CDR1 and CDR2 sequences are LGHDT and YNNKEL (reference sequence). The CDR3 consists of 13 residues. The ends were cut back, 4 bases at V and 1 base at J, with 7 bases in the middle. The CDR3 here is CASSLGGNTEAFF. As DNA, the CDR3 is TGTGCCAGCAGCCTGGGGGGGAACACTGAAGCTTTCTTT.

This clone was detected only once. V gene TRBV11-3 combines with J gene TRBJ1-1, with unresolved D. Germline CDR1 is SGHNT and CDR2 is YENEEA. The germline V and J ends were trimmed by 6 bases and 4 bases, with 12 bases remaining between them. The CDR3 consists of 13 residues. The CDR3 nucleotides are TGTGCCAGCAGTCTAACGATGAGCACTGAAGCTTTCTTT. Its translation is CASSLTMSTEAFF. Full variable domain (missing parts from reference TRBV11-3 and TRBJ1-1): EAGVVQSPRYKIIEKKQPVAFWCNPISGHNTLYWYLQNLGQGPELLIRYENEEAVDDSQLPKDRFSAERLKGVDSTLKIQPAELGDSAVYLCASSLTMSTEAFFGQGTRLTVV.

Turning to this clone: The junction and the germline gene differ at one end; a read error may be behind it. V gene TRBV7-2 combines with J gene TRBJ2-7; the D gene is possibly TRBD1 (6 bases). The CDR3 loop spans 13 amino acids. The V gene's germline CDR1 is SGHTA and CDR2 FQGNSA. DNA of the CDR3: TGTGTCAGCAGACGACAGGCGGCCTACGAGCAGTACTTC. This codes for CVSRRQAAYEQYF.

This chain uses TRBV7-2 with TRBJ2-2; D remains unclear. This CDR3 spans 15 amino acids. CDR1 is SGHTA and CDR2 is FQGNSA in the germline V gene. Trimming took 2 bases from V and 2 from J, leaving 9 bases between them. Written as DNA, the CDR3 is TGTGCCAGCAGCTTACGATTCACTAACACCGGGGAGCTGTTTTTT. Translated: CASSLRFTNTGELFF.

The chain uses TRBV4-1 and TRBJ2-1, with 15 bases lining up with TRBD2. The CDR3 has 18 residues. J gave up 7 bases and V 1 base, and 8 bases lay outside the gene matches. Germline V gene data show CDR1 as MGHRA and CDR2 as YSYEKL. The CDR3 sequence: CASSQGGLAGGFYNEQFF. The DNA of the CDR3 is TGCGCCAGCAGCCAAGGGGGACTAGCGGGAGGATTTTATAATGAGCAGTTCTTC.